The 23 T cell receptor beta chains presented below share a single source sample, sequenced in a study of blood T cell repertoires in COVID-19. Some clones are missing from TCRdb's copy, which holds only in-frame ones; the method was immunoSEQ multiplex PCR. The table includes a few hundred thousand clones, more than 85% detected once. The sequencing input was peripheral blood. The receptors were gathered from a woman aged 45-65 years with COVID-19, enrolled during active disease.

The V and J genes are TRBV4-1 and TRBJ2-3; D is perhaps TRBD1 (6 bases). Trimming stripped 4 bases from V and 5 bases from J, with 16 bases between. Germline V CDR1 and CDR2: MGHRA, YSYEKL. The CDR3 consists of 15 residues. The CDR3 coding sequence is TGCGCCAGCAGCCGGGACATCGGTATTGTAGATACGCAGTATTTT. It codes for CASSRDIGIVDTQYF.

The CDR3 loop reads CASSQDPSHRKYF. The CDR3 DNA reads TGTGCCAGCAGCCAAGATCCCAGCCACAGAAAGTATTTT. The chain recombines TRBV14 with TRBJ2-3; D not certain. CDR3 size: 13 residues. Germline V lookup: CDR1 SGHDN, CDR2 FVKESK. Trimming pared 0 bases from V and 13 bases from J, leaving 14 bases between.

The chain has TRBV19 and TRBJ1-1; TRBD1 aligns across 8 bases. From germline, CDR1 is LNHDA and CDR2 SQIVND (reference sequence). V was pared by 5 bases and J by 4 bases, with 15 bases of the junction left unmatched. The CDR3 spans 17 residues. CDR3 in DNA: TGTGCCAGTAGTCATATTGGGCAGGGGGCCGGGGGCACTGAAGCTTTCTTT. Protein: CASSHIGQGAGGTEAFF.

This clone was recorded only once. J is TRBJ1-5 and V is TRBV5-1, with D possibly being TRBD1 (5 bases). The V gene's germline CDR1 is SGHRS and CDR2 YFSETQ. V dropped 0 bases and J dropped 6 bases, with 7 bases sitting between them. The CDR3 totals 13 residues. CDR3 nucleotides: TGCGCCAGCAGCTTGGGGGGCACTCAGCCCCAGCATTTT. This translates into CASSLGGTQPQHF.

This clone appeared a single time. The rearrangement uses TRBV6-5 and TRBJ2-5, with D hard to call. This CDR3 region has 11 residues. Germline V gene sequence: CDR1 MNHEY, CDR2 SVGAGI. V lost 8 bases, J lost 4 bases, and 8 bases lay in between. CDR3 protein: CASWARETQYF. Written as DNA, the CDR3 is TGTGCCAGCTGGGCCCGAGAGACCCAGTACTTC.

The chain recombines TRBV6-4 with TRBJ1-1; D remains ambiguous. V lost 0 bases and J lost 5, with 7 bases in between. The CDR3 is made up of 13 amino acids. Germline assignment: CDR1 MRHNA and CDR2 SNTAGT. The CDR3 is CASSDSGGTEAFF. In DNA, the CDR3 is TGTGCCAGCAGTGACTCCGGAGGGACTGAAGCTTTCTTT.

This chain joins TRBV5-1 and TRBJ2-2, with 7 bases that match TRBD1. The V gene's germline CDR1 is SGHRS and CDR2 YFSETQ. This CDR3 spans 15 amino acids. V gave up 0 bases and J gave up 4 bases; unmatched junction bases: 3. The CDR3 DNA follows: TGCGCCAGCAGCTTGGAGGGGGCGAGCACCGGGGAGCTGTTTTTT. Translated: CASSLEGASTGELFF. Variable domain in full (rest from reference TRBV5-1 and TRBJ2-2): KAGVTQTPRYLIKTRGQQVTLSCSPISGHRSVSWYQQTPGQGLQFLFEYFSETQRNKGNFPGRFSGRQFSNSRSEMNVSTLELGDSALYLCASSLEGASTGELFFGEGSRLTVL.

The V gene is TRBV7-7, the J gene TRBJ2-5; 10 bases are a match to TRBD2. The germline V gene has CDR1 SSHAT and CDR2 FNYEAQ (reference sequence). J gave up 4 bases and V 4 bases, and 6 bases lay outside the gene matches. The CDR3 has 15 amino acids. CDR3 bases: TGTGCCAGCAGCTCTGGGGCTAGCGGGAGAGAGACCCAGTACTTC. Translated, it gives CASSSGASGRETQYF. The full variable domain, with the rest looked up from reference TRBV7-7 and TRBJ2-5, is GAGVSQSPRYKVTKRGQDVTLRCDPISSHATLYWYQQALGQGPEFLTYFNYEAQPDKSGLPSDRFSAERPEGSISTLTIQRTEQRDSAMYRCASSSGASGRETQYFGPGTRLLVL.

The CDR3 is CASSKGQVTSGANVLTF. In DNA form, the CDR3 reads TGTGCCAGTAGTAAGGGACAGGTAACCTCTGGGGCCAACGTCCTGACTTTC. V and J are TRBV19 and TRBJ2-6; 8 bases match TRBD1. The CDR3 runs to 17 residues. V shed 4 bases and J 0 bases; nucleotides not matched to a gene: 5. Looked up from germline, CDR1 is LNHDA and CDR2 is SQIVND (reference sequence). The full variable domain, with the rest looked up from reference TRBV19 and TRBJ2-6, is DGGITQSPKYLFRKEGQNVTLSCEQNLNHDAMYWYRQDPGQGLRLIYYSQIVNDFQKGDIAEGYSVSREKKESFPLTVTSAQKNPTAFYLCASSKGQVTSGANVLTFGAGSRLTVL.

The chain is built from TRBV7-2 and TRBJ2-5; 10 bases align to TRBD2. The junction had 7 bases not matched to a gene; V was cut back by 5 bases and J by 1 base. Germline V gives CDR1 SGHTA, CDR2 FQGNSA. The CDR3 covers 16 residues. CDR3 sequence reads: CASSLTIAGGQETQYF. In DNA form, the CDR3 reads TGTGCCAGCAGCCTCACCATAGCGGGGGGCCAAGAGACCCAGTACTTC.

This chain joins TRBV28 and TRBJ2-7, with 8 positions matching TRBD2. V gave up 3 bases and J gave up 2 bases; unmatched junction bases: 12. Germline lookup yields CDR1 MDHEN and CDR2 SYDVKM. This CDR3 spans 17 amino acids. The CDR3 sequence is CASSFGGAQGRPYEQYF. CDR3 in DNA: TGTGCCAGCAGTTTCGGGGGGGCTCAAGGTCGCCCCTACGAGCAGTACTTC.

The rearrangement joins TRBV19 to TRBJ1-1; 8 bases align to TRBD1. Trimming cost V 4 bases and J 6 bases; bases outside gene matches: 13. The length of the CDR3 is 16 residues. From germline, CDR1 is LNHDA and CDR2 SQIVND (reference sequence). CDR3 bases: TGTGCCAGTAGTAACAGGGGGGGAATTCAGTCGGCTGAAGCTTTCTTT. Its translation: CASSNRGGIQSAEAFF.

The V call is TRBV19, the J call TRBJ1-2, with TRBD1 matching over 7 bases. V gave up 6 bases and J gave up 4 bases; unmatched junction bases: 5. The CDR3 runs to 13 residues. The germline V gene encodes CDR1 LNHDA and CDR2 SQIVND (reference sequence). The CDR3: CASRSDRLYGYTF. CDR3 nucleotides: TGTGCCAGTAGATCGGACAGGCTCTATGGCTACACCTTC.

This clone has more than one count but fewer than ten. The chain is built from TRBV7-9 and TRBJ1-2; 7 nucleotides match TRBD1. CDR3 length equals 16 residues. J gave up 6 bases and V 5 bases, and 15 bases lay outside the gene matches. The germline V gene has CDR1 SEHNR and CDR2 FQNEAQ (reference sequence). CDR3 DNA sequence: TGTGCCAGCAGCCTAAAGGAACCAGGGGGTAAGGATGGCTACACCTTC. Residues: CASSLKEPGGKDGYTF.

The chain combines TRBV2 with TRBJ2-2; D ambiguous. Germline CDR1 is SNHLY and CDR2 is FYNNEI. The CDR3 contains 14 residues. Trimming took 1 base from V and 7 from J, leaving 10 bases between them. The CDR3 sequence is CASSEVVTIGELFF. Written as DNA, the CDR3 is TGTGCCAGCAGTGAAGTGGTAACAATCGGGGAGCTGTTTTTT.

V and J are TRBV4-1 and TRBJ1-1; a possible D gene is TRBD1 (5 bases). The CDR3 is 15 residues long. Deletions cut 2 bases from V and 3 bases from J, with 13 bases between. Germline CDR1 is MGHRA and CDR2 is YSYEKL. The CDR3 loop is CASSQPGLGYTEAFF. In nucleotides, the CDR3 is TGCGCCAGCAGCCAACCAGGGTTGGGGTACACTGAAGCTTTCTTT.

V usage is TRBV18 and J usage is TRBJ2-2; D might be TRBD2 (6 bases). V was trimmed by 6 bases and J by 2 bases, leaving 10 bases between them. This CDR3 contains 14 residues. Germline V gives CDR1 KGHSH, CDR2 LQKENI. The CDR3 bases are TGTGCCAGCTCCGGACTACTCAACACCGGGGAGCTGTTTTTT. This codes for CASSGLLNTGELFF.

CDR3 DNA: TGCGCCAGCAGCCAATTCTACAGGGGGGATACGCAGTATTTT. As protein: CASSQFYRGDTQYF. This sequence joins TRBV4-3 and TRBJ2-3; 8 nucleotides align to TRBD1. Germline lookup yields CDR1 LGHNA and CDR2 YSLEER. The CDR3 is made up of 14 amino acids. V shed 2 bases, J shed 6 bases, and the junction held 4 bases outside the gene matches.

V is TRBV5-1 and J is TRBJ1-4; D is unclear. The V and J ends lost 0 bases and 7 bases respectively, with 10 bases between them. Germline V CDR1 and CDR2: SGHRS, YFSETQ. The CDR3 totals 14 residues. CDR3 sequence: CASSLASGSEKLFF. The CDR3 DNA follows: TGCGCCAGCAGCTTGGCCTCGGGGAGTGAAAAACTGTTTTTT.

The V call is TRBV24-1, the J call TRBJ2-5; 7 bases line up with TRBD1. CDR1 and CDR2 from the germline V gene are KGHDR and SFDVKD. J lost 6 bases, V lost 4 bases, and 4 bases had no gene match. The CDR3 runs 13 residues. The CDR3 bases are TGTGCCACCAGTGAAGGGACAGTGAAGACCCAGTACTTC. Translation gives CATSEGTVKTQYF.

The J gene is TRBJ1-2, the V gene TRBV11-3; D is unresolved. The CDR3 loop spans 16 amino acids. CDR1 SGHNT and CDR2 YENEEA come from the germline V gene. The V gene lost 0 bases and the J gene lost 3 bases, with 14 bases spanning the gap. The CDR3 sequence: CASSLDGQRSYYGYTF. Here the CDR3 DNA reads TGTGCCAGCAGCTTAGATGGGCAGAGATCCTACTATGGCTACACCTTC.

Of note for this clone: Relative to the germline gene, one junction end is altered; a read error may explain this. The chain couples TRBV7-8 to TRBJ1-1; 9 bases fit TRBD1. The CDR3 runs to 16 residues. The germline CDR1 and CDR2 sequences are SGHVS and FQNEAQ. Written as DNA, the CDR3 is TGTGCCAGCAGCGCTCTATCACCTGGGACAGGGAGTAGTTCTTCCTTT. Translation: CASSALSPGTGSSSSF.

This rearrangement joins TRBV5-1 to TRBJ2-3, with D maybe TRBD1 (6 bases). From germline, CDR1 is SGHRS and CDR2 YFSETQ. V gave up 4 bases and J gave up 2 bases, with 11 bases separating them. The CDR3 spans 14 residues. CDR3 amino acids: CASSVGHPTDTQYF. For the CDR3, the DNA is TGCGCCAGCAGCGTGGGACACCCCACAGATACGCAGTATTTT.